This entry features one T cell receptor (beta chain) sequence. Its antigen is as yet unknown. The libraries were made with immunoSEQ version 4 in survey mode. Profiling relied on immunoSEQ multiplex PCR, and the TCRdb table lists in-frame clones only, not all of them. The sample shows approximately 30,000 clones, almost 85% of them seen only once. Lysates of CMV-infected fibroblasts at around 9.8 ug/mL stimulated these cells. Sorted nonresponding memory CD4+ T cells were CD40L-negative, CD69-negative, CD45RO-high. The data were obtained in a study of persistence of HIV-infected CD4 T cells. Overall study context: Isolated cells were CMV- and HIV-1 Gag-responding CD4+ T cells.

The material was CD4+ T cells sorted from PBMCs after 18-hour stimulation, obtained from a patient who received antiretroviral therapy. The source of this sequence is an adult man with HIV who was CMV-seropositive.

CDR3 bases: TGTGCCAGCAGCCGCATCACGACTAGCGGGGTATACATTCAGTACTTC. It translates to CASSRITTSGVYIQYF. The rearrangement joins TRBV3-1 (or the pseudogene TRBV3-2) to TRBJ2-4; 11 nucleotides agree with TRBD2. The CDR3 has 16 residues. Germline loops: CDR1 LGHDT, CDR2 YNNKEL (reference sequence). Trimming removed 4 bases from V and 8 bases from J; junction bases left unmatched: 10.